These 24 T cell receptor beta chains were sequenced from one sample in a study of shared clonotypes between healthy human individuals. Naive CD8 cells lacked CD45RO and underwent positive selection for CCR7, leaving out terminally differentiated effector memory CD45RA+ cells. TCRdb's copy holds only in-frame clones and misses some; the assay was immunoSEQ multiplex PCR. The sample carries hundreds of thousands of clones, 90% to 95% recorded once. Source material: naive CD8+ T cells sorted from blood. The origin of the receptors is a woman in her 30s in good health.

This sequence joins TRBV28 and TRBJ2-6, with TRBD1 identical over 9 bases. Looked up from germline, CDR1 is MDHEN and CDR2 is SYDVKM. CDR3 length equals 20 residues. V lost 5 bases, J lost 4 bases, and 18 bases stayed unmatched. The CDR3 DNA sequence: TGTGCCAGCAGTCCGAACCGCCTTACAGGGGGCGCGCGAGGGGCCAACGTCCTGACTTTC. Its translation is CASSPNRLTGGARGANVLTF.

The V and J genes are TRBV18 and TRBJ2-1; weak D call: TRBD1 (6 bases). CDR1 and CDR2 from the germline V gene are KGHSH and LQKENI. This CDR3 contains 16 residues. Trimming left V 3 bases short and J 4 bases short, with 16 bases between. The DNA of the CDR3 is TGTGCCAGCTCACCCCCAGGGGCAGGGGTTTACAATGAGCAGTTCTTC. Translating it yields CASSPPGAGVYNEQFF.

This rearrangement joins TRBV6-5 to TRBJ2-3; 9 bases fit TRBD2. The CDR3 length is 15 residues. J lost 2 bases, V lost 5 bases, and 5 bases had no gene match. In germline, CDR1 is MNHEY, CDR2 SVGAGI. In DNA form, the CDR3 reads TGTGCCAGCAGTCCCGTAGCGGGAGTCACAGATACGCAGTATTTT. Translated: CASSPVAGVTDTQYF.

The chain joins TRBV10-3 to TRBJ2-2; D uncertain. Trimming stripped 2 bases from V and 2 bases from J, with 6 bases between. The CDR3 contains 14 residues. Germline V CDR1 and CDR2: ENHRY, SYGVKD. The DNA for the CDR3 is TGTGCCATCAGTGAGACTCAAAACACCGGGGAGCTGTTTTTT. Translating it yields CAISETQNTGELFF.

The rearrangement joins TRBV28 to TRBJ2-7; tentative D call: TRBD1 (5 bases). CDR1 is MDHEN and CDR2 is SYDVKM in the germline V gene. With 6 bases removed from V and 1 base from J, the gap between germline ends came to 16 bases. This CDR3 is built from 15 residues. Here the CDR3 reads CASSLGEPSSYEQYF. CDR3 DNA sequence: TGTGCCAGCAGCCTAGGGGAACCGTCTTCCTACGAGCAGTACTTC.

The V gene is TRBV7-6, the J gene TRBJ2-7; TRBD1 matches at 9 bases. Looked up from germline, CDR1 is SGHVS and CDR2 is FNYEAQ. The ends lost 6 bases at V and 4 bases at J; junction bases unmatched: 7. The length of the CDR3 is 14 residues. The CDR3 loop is CASRPQGARYEQYF. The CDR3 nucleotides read TGTGCCAGCAGACCACAGGGGGCTCGGTACGAGCAGTACTTC.

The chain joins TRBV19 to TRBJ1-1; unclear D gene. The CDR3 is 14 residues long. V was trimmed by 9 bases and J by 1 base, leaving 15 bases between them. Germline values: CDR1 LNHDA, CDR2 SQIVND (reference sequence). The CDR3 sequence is CASLSLGSNTEAFF. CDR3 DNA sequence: TGTGCCAGCCTCTCATTGGGCTCGAACACTGAAGCTTTCTTT.

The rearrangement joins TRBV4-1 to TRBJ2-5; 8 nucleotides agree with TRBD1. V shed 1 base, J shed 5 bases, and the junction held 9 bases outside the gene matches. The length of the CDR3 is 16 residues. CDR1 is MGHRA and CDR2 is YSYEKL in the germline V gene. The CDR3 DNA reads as TGCGCCAGCAGCCAAGTAGGGGGACAGGTTATCGAGACCCAGTACTTC. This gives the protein CASSQVGGQVIETQYF.

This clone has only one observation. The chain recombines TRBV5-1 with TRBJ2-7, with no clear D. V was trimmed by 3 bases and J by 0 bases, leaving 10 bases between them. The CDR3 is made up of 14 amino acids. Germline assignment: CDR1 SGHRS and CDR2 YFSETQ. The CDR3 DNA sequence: TGCGCCAGCAGCTATACATCGAGCTCCTACGAGCAGTACTTC. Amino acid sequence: CASSYTSSSYEQYF.

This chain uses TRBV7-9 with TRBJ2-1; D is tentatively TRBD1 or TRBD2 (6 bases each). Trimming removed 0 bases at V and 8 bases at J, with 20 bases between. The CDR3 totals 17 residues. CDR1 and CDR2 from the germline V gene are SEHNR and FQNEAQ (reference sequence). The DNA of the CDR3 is TGTGCCAGCAGCTTAGCGGGGGCGGGAACATACAATTATGAGCAGTTCTTC. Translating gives CASSLAGAGTYNYEQFF.

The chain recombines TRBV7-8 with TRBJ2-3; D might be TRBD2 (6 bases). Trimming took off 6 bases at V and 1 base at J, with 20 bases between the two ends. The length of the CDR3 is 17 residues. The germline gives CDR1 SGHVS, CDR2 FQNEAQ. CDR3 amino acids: CASRNRPGLGGTDTQYF. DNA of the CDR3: TGTGCCAGCAGGAATCGACCGGGACTCGGTGGCACAGATACGCAGTATTTT. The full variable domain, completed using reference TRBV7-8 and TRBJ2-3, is GAGVSQSPRYKVAKRGQDVALRCDPISGHVSLFWYQQALGQGPEFLTYFQNEAQLDKSGLPSDRFFAERPEGSVSTLKIQRTQQEDSAVYLCASRNRPGLGGTDTQYFGPGTRLTVL.

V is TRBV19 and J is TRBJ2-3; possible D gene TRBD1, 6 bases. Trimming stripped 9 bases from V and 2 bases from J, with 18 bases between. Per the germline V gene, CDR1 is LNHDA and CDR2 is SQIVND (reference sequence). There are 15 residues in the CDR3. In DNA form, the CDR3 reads TGTGCCAGCACCCTGGGTCAGGGACACACAGATACGCAGTATTTT. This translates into CASTLGQGHTDTQYF.

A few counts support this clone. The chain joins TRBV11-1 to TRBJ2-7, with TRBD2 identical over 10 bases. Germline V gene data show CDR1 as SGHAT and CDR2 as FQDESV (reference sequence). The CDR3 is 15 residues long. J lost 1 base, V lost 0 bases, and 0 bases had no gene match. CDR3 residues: CASSLATSGSYEQYF. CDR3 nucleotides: TGTGCCAGCAGCTTAGCGACTAGCGGGTCCTACGAGCAGTACTTC. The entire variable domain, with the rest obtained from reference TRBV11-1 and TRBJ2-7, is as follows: EAEVAQSPRYKITEKSQAVAFWCDPISGHATLYWYRQILGQGPELLVQFQDESVVDDSQLPKDRFSAERLKGVDSTLKIQPAELGDSAMYLCASSLATSGSYEQYFGPGTRLTVT.

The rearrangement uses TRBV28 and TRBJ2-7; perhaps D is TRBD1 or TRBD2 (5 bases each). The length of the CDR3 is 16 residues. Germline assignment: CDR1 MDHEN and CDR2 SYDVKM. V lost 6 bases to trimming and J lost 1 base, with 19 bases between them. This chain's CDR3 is CASRSRGTELSYEQYF. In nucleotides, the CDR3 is TGTGCCAGCAGGTCCCGAGGGACGGAGCTTTCCTACGAGCAGTACTTC. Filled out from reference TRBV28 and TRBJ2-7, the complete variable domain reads DVKVTQSSRYLVKRTGEKVFLECVQDMDHENMFWYRQDPGLGLRLIYFSYDVKMKEKGDIPEGYSVSREKKERFSLILESASTNQTSMYLCASRSRGTELSYEQYFGPGTRLTVT.

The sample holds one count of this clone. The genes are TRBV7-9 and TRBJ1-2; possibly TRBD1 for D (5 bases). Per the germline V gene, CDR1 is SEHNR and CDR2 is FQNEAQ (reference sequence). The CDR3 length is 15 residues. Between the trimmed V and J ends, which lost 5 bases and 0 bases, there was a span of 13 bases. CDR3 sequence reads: CASSKGRDANYGYTF. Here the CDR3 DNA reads TGTGCCAGCAGCAAGGGCCGGGACGCTAACTATGGCTACACCTTC.

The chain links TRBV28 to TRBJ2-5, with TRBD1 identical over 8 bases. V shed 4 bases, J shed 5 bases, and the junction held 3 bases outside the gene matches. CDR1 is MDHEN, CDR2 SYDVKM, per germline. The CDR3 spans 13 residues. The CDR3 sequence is CASSWTGQETQYF. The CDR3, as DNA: TGTGCCAGCAGTTGGACAGGGCAGGAGACCCAGTACTTC. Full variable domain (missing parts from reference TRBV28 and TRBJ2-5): DVKVTQSSRYLVKRTGEKVFLECVQDMDHENMFWYRQDPGLGLRLIYFSYDVKMKEKGDIPEGYSVSREKKERFSLILESASTNQTSMYLCASSWTGQETQYFGPGTRLLVL.

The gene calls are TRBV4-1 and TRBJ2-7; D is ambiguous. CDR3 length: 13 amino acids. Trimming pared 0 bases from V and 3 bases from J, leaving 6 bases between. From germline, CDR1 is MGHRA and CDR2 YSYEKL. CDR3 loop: CASSQDSSYEQYF. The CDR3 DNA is TGCGCCAGCAGCCAAGATTCTAGCTACGAGCAGTACTTC.

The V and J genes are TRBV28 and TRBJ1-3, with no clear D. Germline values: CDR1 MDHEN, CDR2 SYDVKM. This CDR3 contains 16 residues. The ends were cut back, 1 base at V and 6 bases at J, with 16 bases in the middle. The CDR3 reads CASSLLAGAVANTIYF. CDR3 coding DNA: TGTGCCAGCAGTTTATTGGCAGGCGCGGTGGCAAACACCATATATTTT.

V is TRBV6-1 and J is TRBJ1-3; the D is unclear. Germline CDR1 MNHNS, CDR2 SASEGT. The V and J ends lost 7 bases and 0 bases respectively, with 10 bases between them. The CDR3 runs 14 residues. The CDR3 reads CASKEHGSGNTIYF. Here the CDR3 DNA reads TGTGCCAGCAAAGAACACGGCTCTGGAAACACCATATATTTT.

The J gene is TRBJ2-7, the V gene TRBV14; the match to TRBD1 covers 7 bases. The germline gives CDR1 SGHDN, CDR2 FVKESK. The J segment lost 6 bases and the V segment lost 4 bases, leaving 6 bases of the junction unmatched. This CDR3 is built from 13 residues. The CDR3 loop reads CASSRRTGPEQYF. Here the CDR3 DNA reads TGTGCCAGCAGCCGACGGACAGGTCCCGAGCAGTACTTC. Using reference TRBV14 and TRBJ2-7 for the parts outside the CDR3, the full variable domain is EAGVTQFPSHSVIEKGQTVTLRCDPISGHDNLYWYRRVMGKEIKFLLHFVKESKQDESGMPNNRFLAERTGGTYSTLKVQPAELEDSGVYFCASSRRTGPEQYFGPGTRLTVT.

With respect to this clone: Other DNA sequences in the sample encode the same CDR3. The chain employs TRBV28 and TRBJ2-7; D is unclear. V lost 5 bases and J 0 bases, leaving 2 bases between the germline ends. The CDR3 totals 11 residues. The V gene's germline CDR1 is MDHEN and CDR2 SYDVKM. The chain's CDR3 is CASSHSYEQYF. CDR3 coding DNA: TGTGCCAGCAGTCACTCCTACGAGCAGTACTTC.

This CDR3 is CASSLESRGMSEAFF. Here the CDR3 DNA reads TGTGCCAGCAGCTTAGAATCGAGGGGGATGTCTGAAGCTTTCTTT. This chain uses TRBV11-1 with TRBJ1-1, with D possibly matching TRBD1 (6 bases). V was clipped by 1 base and J by 6 bases, with 15 bases between them. The CDR3 consists of 15 residues. Germline CDR1 reads SGHAT; CDR2 reads FQDESV (reference sequence). Variable domain in full (rest from reference TRBV11-1 and TRBJ1-1): EAEVAQSPRYKITEKSQAVAFWCDPISGHATLYWYRQILGQGPELLVQFQDESVVDDSQLPKDRFSAERLKGVDSTLKIQPAELGDSAMYLCASSLESRGMSEAFFGQGTRLTVV.

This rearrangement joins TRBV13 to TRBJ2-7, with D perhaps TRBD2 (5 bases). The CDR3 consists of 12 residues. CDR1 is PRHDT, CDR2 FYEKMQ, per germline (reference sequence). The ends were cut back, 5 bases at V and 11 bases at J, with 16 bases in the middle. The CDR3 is CASSAQAAIKYF. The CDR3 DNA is TGTGCCAGCAGCGCTCAAGCGGCGATTAAGTACTTC.

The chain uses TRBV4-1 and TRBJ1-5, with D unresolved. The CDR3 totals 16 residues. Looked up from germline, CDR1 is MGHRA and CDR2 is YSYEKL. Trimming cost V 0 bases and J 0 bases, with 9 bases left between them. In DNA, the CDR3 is TGCGCCAGCAGCCAAGAAGGCCGCGTTAGCAATCAGCCCCAGCATTTT. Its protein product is CASSQEGRVSNQPQHF.